The clone carrying this T cell receptor beta chain was detected once. TCRdb's copy holds only in-frame clones and misses some; the assay was immunoSEQ multiplex PCR. The sample lists some 48,000 clones, roughly 80% occurring once. This sample was taken from a study of blood T cell repertoires in COVID-19. Across the study: T cells, B-cell-depleted T cells, or PBMCs provided the cDNA or gDNA that served as material.

Germline lookup yields CDR1 MNHNY and CDR2 SVGAGI (reference sequence). Germline trimming cut 5 bases from V and 4 bases from J; bases unmatched to any gene: 13. This CDR3 spans 17 amino acids. Sequencing was performed on peripheral blood. The rearrangement uses TRBV6-6 and TRBJ2-7, with 11 bases matching TRBD2. The sequence derives from a man aged 45-65 years with acute or convalescent COVID-19. For the CDR3, the DNA is TGTGCCAGCAGTCACGACTTGACTAGCGGGAAGGAATACGAGCAGTACTTC. Translated, it gives CASSHDLTSGKEYEQYF.